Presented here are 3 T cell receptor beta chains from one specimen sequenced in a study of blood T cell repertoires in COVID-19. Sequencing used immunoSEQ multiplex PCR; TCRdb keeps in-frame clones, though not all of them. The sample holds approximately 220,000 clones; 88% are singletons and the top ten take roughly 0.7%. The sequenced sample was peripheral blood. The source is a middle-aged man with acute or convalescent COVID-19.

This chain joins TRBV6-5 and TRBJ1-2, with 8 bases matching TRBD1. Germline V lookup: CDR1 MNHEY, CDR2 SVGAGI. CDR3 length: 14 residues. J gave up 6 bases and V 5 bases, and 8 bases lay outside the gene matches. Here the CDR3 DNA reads TGTGCCAGCAGTACGGGACAGGCGGACCATGGCTACACCTTC. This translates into CASSTGQADHGYTF.

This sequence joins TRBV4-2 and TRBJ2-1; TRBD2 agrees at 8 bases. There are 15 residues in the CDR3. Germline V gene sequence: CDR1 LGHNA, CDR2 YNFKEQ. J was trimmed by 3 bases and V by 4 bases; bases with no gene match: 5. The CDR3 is CASSLSGEYYNEQFF. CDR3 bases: TGTGCCAGCAGCCTTAGCGGGGAATACTACAATGAGCAGTTCTTC.

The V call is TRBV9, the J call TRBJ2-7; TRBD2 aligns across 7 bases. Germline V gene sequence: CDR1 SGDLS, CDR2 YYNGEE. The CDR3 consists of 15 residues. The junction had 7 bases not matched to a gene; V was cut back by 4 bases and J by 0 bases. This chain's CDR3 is CASSRFSGRSYEQYF. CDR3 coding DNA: TGTGCCAGCAGCCGCTTTAGCGGGCGCTCCTACGAGCAGTACTTC.